Presented here are 10 T cell receptor beta chains from one specimen sequenced in a study of T cell responses to AZD1222 COVID-19 vaccine. Some clones are missing from TCRdb's copy, which holds only in-frame ones; the method was immunoSEQ multiplex PCR. The table shows tens of thousands of clones, with 70% to 90% occurring only once. Here the sequenced sample was peripheral blood, taken on day 0 of AZD1222 vaccination. The receptors here all came from an adult in good health.

This chain uses TRBV24-1 with TRBJ2-3, with 8 bases identical to TRBD1. From germline, CDR1 is KGHDR and CDR2 SFDVKD. This CDR3 contains 16 residues. Germline trimming cut 3 bases from V and 6 bases from J; bases unmatched to any gene: 10. CDR3 region: CATSDPDRGHWDTQYF. The DNA for the CDR3 is TGTGCCACCAGTGATCCCGACAGGGGCCATTGGGATACGCAGTATTTT.

V and J are TRBV9 and TRBJ2-7; the D gene is possibly TRBD2 (6 bases). In germline, CDR1 is SGDLS, CDR2 YYNGEE. The CDR3 loop spans 14 amino acids. V lost 4 bases and J lost 0, with 11 bases in between. CDR3 protein: CASSPGDRSYEQYF. The CDR3 bases are TGTGCCAGCAGCCCGGGGGACCGCTCCTACGAGCAGTACTTC. The full variable domain, in which reference TRBV9 and TRBJ2-7 provide the parts outside the CDR3, is DSGVTQTPKHLITATGQRVTLRCSPRSGDLSVYWYQQSLDQGLQFLIQYYNGEERAKGNILERFSAQQFPDLHSELNLSSLELGDSALYFCASSPGDRSYEQYFGPGTRLTVT.

The gene calls are TRBV5-1 and TRBJ1-2, with TRBD1 identical over 10 bases. This CDR3 has 14 residues. J was trimmed by 2 bases and V by 3 bases; bases with no gene match: 1. The germline gives CDR1 SGHRS, CDR2 YFSETQ. The CDR3 protein is CASSSDRGNYGYTF. The CDR3 nucleotides read TGCGCCAGCAGCTCGGACAGGGGGAACTATGGCTACACCTTC.

This clone was seen only once. CDR3 sequence: CSASSATYEQYF. CDR3 nucleotides: TGCAGTGCTAGTTCTGCGACCTACGAGCAGTACTTC. The chain employs TRBV20-1 and TRBJ2-7; D remains unclear. V lost 3 bases and J 2 bases, leaving 8 bases between the germline ends. Germline lookup yields CDR1 DFQATT and CDR2 SNEGSKA (reference sequence). The CDR3 consists of 12 residues.

This chain uses TRBV30 with TRBJ1-5, with D tentatively TRBD1 (6 bases). Trimming removed 0 bases at V and 8 bases at J, with 14 bases between. Germline V gives CDR1 GTSNPN, CDR2 SVGIG (reference sequence). There are 14 residues in the CDR3. CDR3 nucleotides: TGTGCCTGGAGTGTGTTGGGGGGCGAGGAGCCCCAGCATTTT. Translation: CAWSVLGGEEPQHF. Looking up the rest from reference TRBV30 and TRBJ1-5 gives the full variable domain: SQTIHQWPATLVQPVGSPLSLECTVEGTSNPNLYWYRQAAGRGLQLLFYSVGIGQISSEVPQNLSASRPQDRQFILSSKKLLLSDSGFYLCAWSVLGGEEPQHFGDGTRLSIL.

The chain combines TRBV12-3 or TRBV12-4 with TRBJ1-3; D possibly corresponds to TRBD1 (5 bases). The CDR3 is 13 amino acids. Trimming cost V 8 bases and J 4 bases, with 12 bases left between them. In DNA form, the CDR3 reads TGTGCCAGCCATACGGGGGACGGAAACACCATATATTTT. This translates into CASHTGDGNTIYF.

This chain links TRBV14 with TRBJ2-1; TRBD2 agrees at 10 bases. CDR1 and CDR2 (germline): SGHDN, FVKESK. J gave up 0 bases and V 3 bases, and 5 bases lay outside the gene matches. The CDR3 loop spans 17 amino acids. The CDR3 DNA reads TGTGCCAGCAGCCACCTGAGCGGGAGGGGCTCCTACAATGAGCAGTTCTTC. Translated: CASSHLSGRGSYNEQFF. The complete variable domain, with remaining parts taken from reference TRBV14 and TRBJ2-1, reads EAGVTQFPSHSVIEKGQTVTLRCDPISGHDNLYWYRRVMGKEIKFLLHFVKESKQDESGMPNNRFLAERTGGTYSTLKVQPAELEDSGVYFCASSHLSGRGSYNEQFFGPGTRLTVL.

The rearrangement uses TRBV28 and TRBJ2-7, with 8 bases identical to TRBD1. There are 14 residues in the CDR3. Trimming removed 6 bases from V and 2 bases from J; junction bases left unmatched: 6. CDR1 MDHEN and CDR2 SYDVKM come from the germline V gene. The CDR3 DNA sequence: TGTGCCAGCAGACACGGACAGGGTACCTACGAGCAGTACTTC. Translating it yields CASRHGQGTYEQYF. The entire variable domain, with the rest obtained from reference TRBV28 and TRBJ2-7, is as follows: DVKVTQSSRYLVKRTGEKVFLECVQDMDHENMFWYRQDPGLGLRLIYFSYDVKMKEKGDIPEGYSVSREKKERFSLILESASTNQTSMYLCASRHGQGTYEQYFGPGTRLTVT.

The CDR3 DNA is TGTGCCAGCAGCTTGAGGGGAGGAGCGGGAGTTTTCGATGAGCAGTTCTTC. Its translation is CASSLRGGAGVFDEQFF. V usage is TRBV7-6 and J usage is TRBJ2-1; 8 positions agree with TRBD2. V lost 3 bases, J lost 8 bases, and 15 bases stayed unmatched. The CDR3 covers 17 residues. In germline, CDR1 is SGHVS, CDR2 FNYEAQ.

The rearrangement joins TRBV27 to TRBJ1-5; no clear D. The CDR3 consists of 13 residues. From germline, CDR1 is MNHEY and CDR2 SMNVEV (reference sequence). V gave up 4 bases and J gave up 3 bases, with 7 bases separating them. CDR3 coding DNA: TGTGCCAGCAGTTCCCGATTCAATCAGCCCCAGCATTTT. The encoded protein is CASSSRFNQPQHF.